This is a list of T cell receptor beta chains from one sample in a study of CD4+ T cells in melanoma. Assay: immunoSEQ multiplex PCR; the TCRdb copy retains only in-frame clones and omits some. The sample shows approximately 7,400 clones, 45% to 55% of them seen only once. The sample was cells from a culture (not recorded whether cultured in vitro). The source of these receptors is a human donor with melanoma. The CDR3 runs from the conserved cysteine through the conserved F or W. A D gene is named only where the DNA matches it firmly. Expanded clones get a size class; other rows say once, few or many, or leave the size out.

>TRBV7-3|TRBJ2-2|TRBD2|few
TGTGCCAGCAGCTTAGATTCCGGGACTAGCGGTGGCGGGGAGCTGTTTTTT
CASSLDSGTSGGGELFF
>TRBV5-6|TRBJ1-1|TRBD1|medium-sized
TGTGCCAGCAGCCTCGGGACAGCTACTGAAGCTTTCTTT
CASSLGTATEAFF
>TRBV5-1|TRBJ1-2|NA|once
TGCGCCAGCAGCTCTGCGGGGCCGCTAGGCTATGGCTACACCTTC
CASSSAGPLGYGYTF
>TRBV5-4|TRBJ1-6|NA|few
TGTGCCAGCAGCTTGCGCGGGTCTTCCTATAATTCACCCCTCCACTTT
CASSLRGSSYNSPLHF
>TRBV5-8|TRBJ2-1|NA|NA
TGTGCCAGCGAAAAGGGAGTGGTCTACAATGAGCAGTTCTTC
CASEKGVVYNEQFF
>TRBV7-3|TRBJ2-7|TRBD1|NA
TGTGCCAGCAGCGTAGGACAGGGTCAAGAGCAGTACTTC
CASSVGQGQEQYF
>TRBV5-1|TRBJ2-5|TRBD2|NA
TGCGCCAGCAGCCCCCAACCAGCGGGGGCCGCCCTTAGGAAGACCCAGTACTTC
CASSPQPAGAALRKTQYF
>TRBV7-2|TRBJ1-4|NA|NA
TGTGCCAGCAGCTTAGGGCCAGAACGTGAAAAACTGTTTTTT
CASSLGPEREKLFF
>TRBV20-1|TRBJ1-3|NA|NA
TGCAGTGCTAGATTAGGACAGAGGATATATTTT
CSARLGQRIYF
>TRBV2|TRBJ2-7|NA|NA
TGTGCCAGCAGTGTTGAGACAGGCTACGAGCAGTACTTC
CASSVETGYEQYF
>TRBV4-2|TRBJ2-3|TRBD2|NA
TGTGCCAGCAGCCAAGATTTAGCACTAGCGAGGATCACAGATACGCAGTATTTT
CASSQDLALARITDTQYF
>TRBV4-1|TRBJ2-7|TRBD1|NA
TGCGCCAGCAGCCAAGTGGGACAGGGACGCGAGCAGTACTTC
CASSQVGQGREQYF
>TRBV2|TRBJ1-3|NA|NA
TGTGCCAGCAGTGCCGAGGGCGCAGGGGCGGGAAACACCATATATTTT
CASSAEGAGAGNTIYF
>TRBV27|TRBJ1-4|NA|NA
TGTGCCAGCAGCCGCGGCGCGGGGCGGCCTAATGAAAAACTGTTTTTT
CASSRGAGRPNEKLFF
>TRBV2|TRBJ2-2|NA|NA
TGTGCCAGCAGTGACCGAACCGGGGAGCTGTTTTTT
CASSDRTGELFF
>TRBV2|TRBJ2-3|TRBD2|few
TGTGCCAGCAAGACTAGCGGGGGGCTAAGAGATACGCAGTATTTT
CASKTSGGLRDTQYF
>TRBV6-5|TRBJ2-5|NA|few
TGTGCCAGCAGCGACGCCCCTGTCCAAGAGACCCAGTACTTC
CASSDAPVQETQYF
>TRBV5-4|TRBJ2-3|TRBD1|NA
TGTGCCAGCAATTTGGGGGGACAGGGTGGCGCAGATACGCAGTATTTT
CASNLGGQGGADTQYF
>TRBV14|TRBJ1-6|NA|NA
TGTGCCAGCAGCCTCGACCTAAATTCACCCCTCCACTTT
CASSLDLNSPLHF
>TRBV7-9|TRBJ1-1|NA|few
TGTGCCAGCAGTCAGAATCGGGCCTACACTGAAGCTTTCTTT
CASSQNRAYTEAFF
>TRBV30|TRBJ2-2|NA|NA
TGTGCCTGGAGTGTACCCAGGGGCACCGGGGAGCTGTTTTTT
CAWSVPRGTGELFF
>TRBV11-2|TRBJ1-3|NA|few
TGTGCCAGCAGCCTTGGAGCGCCGGCCACCATATATTTT
CASSLGAPATIYF
>TRBV2|TRBJ1-5|NA|NA
TGTGCCAGCAGGGAAGGTAATAGCAATCAGCCCCAGCATTTT
CASREGNSNQPQHF
>TRBV9|TRBJ2-3|TRBD2|NA
TGTGCCAGCAGCCCCCTAGCGGAGCCTTCGCTTGATACGCAGTATTTT
CASSPLAEPSLDTQYF
>TRBV12-5|TRBJ1-3|NA|few
TGTGCTAGTGGTTTGCTCCAAGACAGAATATATTTT
CASGLLQDRIYF
>TRBV11-2|TRBJ2-3|TRBD2|NA
TGTGCCAGCAGCTTCGACCCAGCGGGGGGTGGAGCAGATACGCAGTATTTT
CASSFDPAGGGADTQYF
>TRBV27|TRBJ1-2|NA|few
TGTGCCAGCAGTCCGGACAGAAGGGGCTATGGCTACACCTTC
CASSPDRRGYGYTF
>TRBV5-5|TRBJ1-2|NA|NA
TGTGCCAGCAGCACCCCAGGGAACTATGGCTACACCTTC
CASSTPGNYGYTF